The sequence of this T cell receptor beta chain was determined in a study of blood T cells in healthy people across ages. It was with a sample-barcoded 5' primer and a J-beta primer mix that a second PCR of about 6 to 12 cycles was run. TCRdb re-called the 5' RACE reads through MiXCR, storing one row per CDR3 protein. The repertoire holds 780,000 or so distinct CDR3 sequences, with roughly 50% as singletons. Sequenced input: blood. This sequence originates from a man aged 35-49 years in good health.

This CDR3 is CATSNRDRVSYEQYF. As DNA, the CDR3 is TGTGCCACCAGCAACCGGGACAGGGTCTCCTACGAGCAGTACTTC. This chain uses TRBV15 with TRBJ2-7; 9 bases match TRBD1. The germline CDR1 and CDR2 sequences are LNHNV and YYDKDF (reference sequence). Losses at the gene ends were 4 bases for V and 0 bases for J; bases not matched to a gene: 4. The CDR3 length is 15 residues.